Listed below are T cell receptor beta chains from one sample, sequenced in a study of T cells in Graves' hyperthyroidism and ophthalmopathy. TCRdb passed the multiplex PCR reads through MiXCR, listing each CDR3 protein once. The sample shows roughly 800,000 distinct CDR3 sequences, about 38% of them seen only once. Material for sequencing was blood. The receptors shown here come from a young man with Graves' hyperthyroidism. CDR3s include the opening cysteine and the closing phenylalanine or tryptophan. The D gene is left open where the match is weak. Not every row has a clone size; where given, it reads once, few, many or a size class.

d_call clone_size j_call v_call cdr3_nt cdr3_aa
NA NA TRBJ1-4 TRBV10-2 TGCGCCAGCAGTGAGGGGGGACTAGCGGATGAAAAACTGTTTTTT CASSEGGLADEKLFF
NA NA TRBJ1-2 TRBV6-5 TGTGCCAGCAGTTCCCTTCGATCAGAAGGCTACACCTTC CASSSLRSEGYTF
NA few TRBJ1-6 TRBV3-1 TGTGCCAGCAGCCAAGGGCGGACAGCACACGACCCCCTCCACTTT CASSQGRTAHDPLHF
TRBD2 few TRBJ2-7 TRBV6-5 TGTGCCAGCAGGTTCGAGCGGGAGACCCCCTACGAGCAGTACTTC CASRFERETPYEQYF
NA NA TRBJ1-5 TRBV7-8 TGTGCCAGCAGCCCCGAGAAGGCGAATCAGCCCCAGCATTTT CASSPEKANQPQHF
NA NA TRBJ2-5 TRBV20-1 TGCAGTGCTAAGGCAGGGGATGGTAAAGAGACCCAGTACTTC CSAKAGDGKETQYF
TRBD2 NA TRBJ2-7 TRBV29-1 TGCAGCCATAGCGGGAGGGCCTACGAGCAGTACTTC CSHSGRAYEQYF
NA many TRBJ1-2 TRBV24-1 TGTGCCACCAGTGATTACCTGGGTGGGGGCTACACCTTC CATSDYLGGGYTF
NA NA TRBJ2-1 TRBV7-3 TGTGCCAGCAGCTCCATAGGCAGGGAGTACAATGAGCAGTTCTTC CASSSIGREYNEQFF
NA many TRBJ1-1 TRBV2 TGTGCCAGCAGTGAGTTCAAAGGGGCGAACACTGAAGCTTTCTTT CASSEFKGANTEAFF
TRBD1 few TRBJ2-7 TRBV11-2 TGTGCCAGCAGCCTTCGACAGGGCGTCTACGAGCAGTACTTC CASSLRQGVYEQYF
NA few TRBJ1-1 TRBV7-9 TGTGCCAGCAGCGAGAGGGGTAACATGAACACTGAAGCTTTCTTT CASSERGNMNTEAFF
NA many TRBJ2-7 TRBV15 TGTGCCACCAGCAGAGACCCGTTTACGGGATCCTACGAGCAGTACTTC CATSRDPFTGSYEQYF
NA many TRBJ2-7 TRBV29-1 TGCAGCGCCACCCAGGACATTTCCTACGAGCAGTACTTC CSATQDISYEQYF
NA many TRBJ1-5 TRBV20-1 TGCAGTGTAGGGCATAGCAATCAGCCCCAGCATTTT CSVGHSNQPQHF
NA many TRBJ1-3 TRBV10-3 TGTGCCATCAATACAGGTCTAAGCTCTGGAAACACCATATATTTT CAINTGLSSGNTIYF
TRBD2 NA TRBJ2-1 TRBV19 TGTGCCAGTAGTATCCTAACTAGGACTAGCGGGGCCTACAATGAGCAGTTCTTC CASSILTRTSGAYNEQFF
TRBD2 NA TRBJ2-2 TRBV5-1 TGCGCCAGCAGTTACCTGACTAGCGGATTCACCGGGGAGCTGTTTTTT CASSYLTSGFTGELFF
TRBD2 NA TRBJ2-7 TRBV20-1 TGCAGTGCTACTCCCGGGACTAGCGAGTCAAGGGAGCAGTACTTC CSATPGTSESREQYF
NA many TRBJ1-1 TRBV29-1 TGCAGCGCGTTTTCTCCTGAAGCTTTCTTT CSAFSPEAFF
NA NA TRBJ1-1 TRBV10-3 TGTGCCATCAGTGAGCCAACAGTCATGAACACTGAAGCTTTCTTT CAISEPTVMNTEAFF
TRBD2 few TRBJ2-7 TRBV7-8 TGTGCCAGCAGCTCCCCCGGGACTAGCGGGGGTATACACGAGCAGTACTTC CASSSPGTSGGIHEQYF
NA NA TRBJ2-1 TRBV24-1 TGTGCCACCAGGGGAGCCTACAATGAGCAGTTCTTC CATRGAYNEQFF
TRBD2 NA TRBJ2-5 TRBV12-3/TRBV12-4 TGTGCCAGCAGGGGACCCGGGCTAGCGGGATTCGAGACCCAGTACTTC CASRGPGLAGFETQYF
TRBD2 NA TRBJ2-7 TRBV6-2/TRBV6-3 TGTGCCAGCAGTCTCACTAGCGGAATAACCTACGAGCAGTACTTC CASSLTSGITYEQYF
TRBD1 NA TRBJ1-1 TRBV14 TGTGCCAGCAGCCCCCGTACAGGGGCGAAGGACACTGAAGCTTTCTTT CASSPRTGAKDTEAFF
NA NA TRBJ1-6 TRBV25-1 TGTACCGGCAGTGCCGGGACAAGTTATAATTCACCCCTCCACTTT CTGSAGTSYNSPLHF
TRBD1 NA TRBJ2-5 TRBV2 TGTGCCAGCAGCCGTTCCTCCACAGGGGGGCTAGAGACCCAGTACTTC CASSRSSTGGLETQYF
NA NA TRBJ1-1 TRBV20-1 TGCAGTGCCACGACAGTCCCCCGCGGCACTGAAGCTTTCTTT CSATTVPRGTEAFF
NA NA TRBJ2-7 TRBV12-3/TRBV12-4 TGTGCCAGCAGCCCCGGTTTGGTCTCCTACGAGCAGTACTTC CASSPGLVSYEQYF
NA NA TRBJ1-1 TRBV5-8 TGTGCCAGCAGCTTGGGAATAAGTTTGAACACTGAAGCTTTCTTT CASSLGISLNTEAFF
TRBD1 NA TRBJ1-1 TRBV11-2 TGTGCCAGCAGCTGGGGGACAGACAACACTGAAGCTTTCTTT CASSWGTDNTEAFF
NA NA TRBJ2-5 TRBV5-8 TGCGCCAGCAGCCAGCAGGGGGGGGCCGAGACCCAGTACTTC CASSQQGGAETQYF
NA NA TRBJ2-5 TRBV12-3/TRBV12-4 TGTGCCAGCAGTTTAGGGCAGGGGAAGACCCAGTACTTC CASSLGQGKTQYF
TRBD1 many TRBJ1-2 TRBV12-3/TRBV12-4 TGTGCCAGCGGGCACCGGGACAGTGGCGGGAGTGGCTACACCTTC CASGHRDSGGSGYTF
NA few TRBJ2-7 TRBV7-2 TGTGCCAGCAGCTTAGGGTTAGCTAGGGAGCAGTACTTC CASSLGLAREQYF
TRBD1 NA TRBJ1-6 TRBV29-1 TGCAGCGTCCAAACAAGCCGGGACAGGGGTTCACCCCTCCACTTT CSVQTSRDRGSPLHF
TRBD1 few TRBJ2-7 TRBV7-2 TGTGCCAGCAGCTTAGTCAGGACAGGGAGTGGTGACGAGCAGTACTTC CASSLVRTGSGDEQYF
TRBD1 many TRBJ1-1 TRBV20-1 TGCAGTGCCCTGGGGAGCAGGGGGGCTGAAGCTTTCTTT CSALGSRGAEAFF
NA few TRBJ1-2 TRBV29-1 TGCAGCGTTGTCGGGGACTACACCTTC CSVVGDYTF
TRBD2 NA TRBJ2-2 TRBV29-1 TGCAGCGTAACCGGACTAGCGGGGGAGCTGTTTTTT CSVTGLAGELFF
TRBD1 NA TRBJ1-5 TRBV4-1 TGCGCCAGCAGCCAAGGGGGACAGCACCAGCATTTT CASSQGGQHQHF
NA NA TRBJ1-5 TRBV24-1 TGTGCCACCAGTGACAACAGGGGCAATCAGCCCCAGCATTTT CATSDNRGNQPQHF
NA many TRBJ2-7 TRBV2 TGTGCCAGCATACAGAGCTCCTACGAGCAGTACTTC CASIQSSYEQYF
TRBD2 NA TRBJ2-5 TRBV19 TGTGCCAGTAGTCCCTGGGTAGCGGGAGAAGAGACCCAGTACTTC CASSPWVAGEETQYF
NA once TRBJ2-5 TRBV10-3 TGTGCCATCAGCGGGGCCCAAGAGACCCAGTACTTC CAISGAQETQYF
TRBD2 NA TRBJ2-7 TRBV9 TGTGCCAGCAGCAAACCTGGACTAGCGGGAGGCGGCGAGCAGTACTTC CASSKPGLAGGGEQYF
NA few TRBJ1-4 TRBV7-9 TGCGCCAGCAGCCAAGGCGATGAAAAACTGTTTTTT CASSQGDEKLFF